This paragraph reports one TCR beta chain. What it recognizes is unknown. This CDR3 is built from 15 residues. This specimen comes from a study of T cells expressing NK-cell markers. Background on the study: Sorted T-cell subsets CD3+CD56+NKG2C+, CD3+CD56+NKG2C- and CD3+CD56-NKG2C+ were TCR beta-sequenced. Serological testing identified most of the eight sequenced donors as HCMV-seropositive and one as seronegative. Study-wide points: HCMV specificity was not established for the expanded NKG2C+ T cell clones.

TCRdb reprocessed the 5' RACE reads, keeping one entry per CDR3 protein, no DNA. The data show approximately 420,000 distinct CDR3 sequences, and the top ten clones hold about 10%. The source material was blood T cells: a sorted CD56 or NKG2C T cell subset, CD4+ or CD8+ T cells, or bulk PBMC T cells (not recorded which). The chain carries TRBV12-3 or TRBV12-4 and TRBJ1-2. This clonotype was obtained from a woman between 45 and 65 years old in good health. CDR3 sequence: CASSWGTALPGGYTF.